These 22 T cell receptor beta chains originate from one sample sequenced in a study of cytomegalovirus exposure and HLA in healthy donors. Both 60 Vbeta primers and 13 Jbeta primers went into the PCR. Sequencing used immunoSEQ multiplex PCR; TCRdb keeps in-frame clones, though not all of them. This sample has about 200,000 clones, with approximately 80% found just once. Sequences were obtained from PBMCs. The receptors here all came from a woman between 40 and 50 years old in good health and CMV-seronegative.

The genes are TRBV6-5 and TRBJ2-2, with TRBD1 matching over 7 bases. The CDR3 sequence is 14 residues long. Trimming cost V 6 bases and J 1 base; bases outside gene matches: 2. Germline CDR1 is MNHEY and CDR2 is SVGAGI. CDR3 coding DNA: TGTGCCAGCAGGACAGGGCAGAACACCGGGGAGCTGTTTTTT. Residues: CASRTGQNTGELFF.

V gene TRBV2 combines with J gene TRBJ2-7; 7 bases are a match to TRBD1. Unmatched junction bases numbered 5, after V lost 6 bases and J lost 6 bases. This CDR3 has 12 amino acids. Per the germline V gene, CDR1 is SNHLY and CDR2 is FYNNEI. CDR3 protein: CASSDRAGEQYF. The CDR3 DNA reads TGTGCCAGCAGCGACAGGGCGGGCGAGCAGTACTTC. The full variable domain, completed using reference TRBV2 and TRBJ2-7, is EPEVTQTPSHQVTQMGQEVILRCVPISNHLYFYWYRQILGQKVEFLVSFYNNEISEKSEIFDDQFSVERPDGSNFTLKIRSTKLEDSAMYFCASSDRAGEQYFGPGTRLTVT.

The chain recombines TRBV30 with TRBJ2-5; 7 bases agree with TRBD1. The CDR3 contains 13 residues. The germline V gene encodes CDR1 GTSNPN and CDR2 SVGIG (reference sequence). J lost 2 bases, V lost 4 bases, and 4 bases had no gene match. In DNA form, the CDR3 reads TGTGCCTGGAACAGGGGTGTTCAAGAGACCCAGTACTTC. The encoded protein is CAWNRGVQETQYF.

This chain connects TRBV15 to TRBJ2-7, with TRBD2 matching 9 bases. V trimming: 1 base; J trimming: 3 bases; junction bases outside the gene matches: 7. Germline loops: CDR1 LNHNV, CDR2 YYDKDF (reference sequence). CDR3 length equals 16 residues. DNA for the CDR3: TGTGCCACCAGCAGAGGAGGTTTACTAGCGGGCTACGAGCAGTACTTC. Translating gives CATSRGGLLAGYEQYF.

This chain connects TRBV4-1 to TRBJ1-2; D ambiguous. CDR3 size: 15 residues. The germline V and J ends were trimmed by 0 bases and 4 bases, with 12 bases remaining between them. Per germline, CDR1 MGHRA and CDR2 YSYEKL. The CDR3 loop reads CASSQEGTVVYGYTF. As DNA, the CDR3 is TGCGCCAGCAGCCAAGAAGGAACAGTAGTCTATGGCTACACCTTC.

The V and J genes are TRBV9 and TRBJ2-2; TRBD1 matches 8 bases. The ends lost 1 base at V and 6 bases at J; junction bases unmatched: 5. From germline, CDR1 is SGDLS and CDR2 YYNGEE. The CDR3 covers 15 residues. The CDR3: CASSVLTGESGELFF. CDR3 DNA: TGTGCCAGCAGCGTATTGACAGGGGAGTCCGGGGAGCTGTTTTTT.

V usage is TRBV5-1 and J usage is TRBJ2-1, with 9 positions matching TRBD1. This CDR3 has 18 residues. Germline lookup yields CDR1 SGHRS and CDR2 YFSETQ. Unmatched junction bases numbered 11, after V lost 4 bases and J lost 0 bases. This chain's CDR3 is CASSPAGGQGSSYNEQFF. The CDR3 DNA sequence: TGCGCCAGCAGCCCCGCCGGCGGACAGGGGAGCTCCTACAATGAGCAGTTCTTC.

This clone was seen just once. The chain uses TRBV12-5 and TRBJ1-5; a possible D gene is TRBD1 (5 bases). Germline V gene sequence: CDR1 LGHNT, CDR2 FRNRAP. The CDR3 extends over 17 amino acids. Trimming pared 6 bases from V and 0 bases from J, leaving 18 bases between. CDR3 amino acids: CASGSGTRGSSNQPQHF. The DNA of the CDR3 is TGTGCTAGTGGAAGCGGGACCCGGGGCTCTAGCAATCAGCCCCAGCATTTT.

This clone came up a few times. The gene calls are TRBV7-3 and TRBJ2-5; maybe TRBD1 (6 bases). The CDR3 spans 13 residues. V lost 6 bases, J lost 2 bases, and 10 bases lay in between. CDR1 is SGHTA, CDR2 FQGTGA, per germline. This CDR3 reads CASRMTGQETQYF. As DNA, the CDR3 is TGTGCCAGCAGAATGACAGGTCAAGAGACCCAGTACTTC. Full variable domain (remainder filled in from reference TRBV7-3 and TRBJ2-5): GAGVSQTPSNKVTEKGKYVELRCDPISGHTALYWYRQSLGQGPEFLIYFQGTGAADDSGLPNDRFFAVRPEGSVSTLKIQRTERGDSAVYLCASRMTGQETQYFGPGTRLLVL.

The CDR3 reads CASSLIAPEVSDTQYF. As DNA, the CDR3 is TGTGCCAGCAGCTTAATAGCCCCGGAGGTATCAGATACGCAGTATTTT. The V and J genes are TRBV11-3 and TRBJ2-3, with TRBD2 as a possible D gene (5 bases). Germline V gene data show CDR1 as SGHNT and CDR2 as YENEEA. V was clipped by 2 bases and J by 4 bases, with 16 bases between them. The CDR3 is made up of 16 amino acids.

The V and J genes are TRBV7-2 and TRBJ2-1; D call uncertain. This CDR3 has 15 residues. Between the trimmed V and J ends, which lost 5 bases and 0 bases, there was a span of 11 bases. Per the germline V gene, CDR1 is SGHTA and CDR2 is FQGNSA. The CDR3 DNA reads as TGTGCCAGCAGCGACGACGCTAGCTCCTACAATGAGCAGTTCTTC. Its translation is CASSDDASSYNEQFF.

This chain uses TRBV2 with TRBJ2-1; D is possibly TRBD2 (5 bases). Germline V gives CDR1 SNHLY, CDR2 FYNNEI. Deletions cut 7 bases from V and 0 bases from J, with 10 bases between. The CDR3 is 14 residues long. The CDR3 nucleotides are TGTGCCAGCACGAGGGCTGACTCCTACAATGAGCAGTTCTTC. The encoded protein is CASTRADSYNEQFF.

The chain employs TRBV11-3 and TRBJ2-1; TRBD2 matches 9 bases. This CDR3 is built from 15 residues. The V gene end was trimmed by 4 bases and the J gene end by 7 bases; junction bases not matched to a gene: 8. Looked up from germline, CDR1 is SGHNT and CDR2 is YENEEA. CDR3 DNA sequence: TGTGCCAGCAGCTCCGGGGTAGCGGGAGATAATGAGCAGTTCTTC. Its translation: CASSSGVAGDNEQFF. Filled out from reference TRBV11-3 and TRBJ2-1, the complete variable domain reads EAGVVQSPRYKIIEKKQPVAFWCNPISGHNTLYWYLQNLGQGPELLIRYENEEAVDDSQLPKDRFSAERLKGVDSTLKIQPAELGDSAVYLCASSSGVAGDNEQFFGPGTRLTVL.

The chain combines TRBV27 with TRBJ2-7, with a possible D match to TRBD1 (6 bases). This CDR3 contains 16 residues. Germline CDR1 and CDR2: MNHEY and SMNVEV (reference sequence). Trimming shortened V by 4 bases and J by 6 bases, and 22 bases separated the two germline ends. CDR3 nucleotides: TGTGCCAGCAGTTCCACCATAAGGGGGTTTATAGGCGAGCAGTACTTC. It yields the protein CASSSTIRGFIGEQYF.

A word on this clone: Other DNA sequences in this specimen translate into the identical CDR3. The CDR3 protein is CASSLAGGSYEQYF. CDR3 bases: TGTGCCAGCAGCTTAGCGGGGGGCTCCTACGAGCAGTACTTC. The chain combines TRBV7-9 with TRBJ2-7; perhaps TRBD2 as D (6 bases). Germline V gives CDR1 SEHNR, CDR2 FQNEAQ (reference sequence). This CDR3 has 14 residues. Deletions cut 0 bases from V and 0 bases from J, with 6 bases between.

The V call is TRBV9, the J call TRBJ2-3, with D possibly TRBD2 on 5 matching bases. Germline V gives CDR1 SGDLS, CDR2 YYNGEE. V lost 4 bases and J lost 3, with 15 bases in between. This CDR3 region has 15 residues. CDR3 amino acids: CASSPRPRGTDTQYF. The CDR3 bases are TGTGCCAGCAGCCCCCGACCTCGAGGGACAGATACGCAGTATTTT.

This chain uses TRBV19 with TRBJ1-1; D is undetermined. From germline, CDR1 is LNHDA and CDR2 SQIVND (reference sequence). Trimming took 1 base from V and 5 from J, leaving 11 bases between them. The CDR3 covers 14 residues. For the CDR3, the DNA is TGTGCCAGTAGTATAGCACCGGTGAGGACTGAAGCTTTCTTT. Protein sequence: CASSIAPVRTEAFF.

This clone was detected only once. The chain links TRBV11-3 to TRBJ1-3, with D perhaps TRBD1 (5 bases). Germline V gives CDR1 SGHNT, CDR2 YENEEA. The CDR3 is made up of 15 amino acids. Deletions cut 5 bases from V and 0 bases from J, with 11 bases between. The CDR3 is CASSQDRGSGNTIYF. CDR3 DNA: TGTGCCAGCAGCCAAGACAGAGGCTCTGGAAACACCATATATTTT.

The chain carries TRBV7-2 and TRBJ2-5; 12 nucleotides match TRBD2. Germline values: CDR1 SGHTA, CDR2 FQGNSA. After removal of 4 bases from V and 4 bases from J, the junction contained 1 base not matched to a gene. This CDR3 spans 14 amino acids. CDR3: CASSSSGRGETQYF. DNA for the CDR3: TGTGCCAGCAGCTCTAGCGGGAGGGGAGAGACCCAGTACTTC.

This chain links TRBV18 with TRBJ2-7, with 9 bases aligning to TRBD2. The trim removed 4 bases at V and 4 bases at J, leaving 5 bases unmatched. This CDR3 region has 14 residues. Looked up from germline, CDR1 is KGHSH and CDR2 is LQKENI. In nucleotides, the CDR3 is TGTGCCAGCTCACTCTCTAGCGGGAAGTACGAGCAGTACTTC. Translated: CASSLSSGKYEQYF. The full variable domain, with the rest looked up from reference TRBV18 and TRBJ2-7, is NAGVMQNPRHLVRRRGQEARLRCSPMKGHSHVYWYRQLPEEGLKFMVYLQKENIIDESGMPKERFSAEFPKEGPSILRIQQVVRGDSAAYFCASSLSSGKYEQYFGPGTRLTVT.

In DNA, the CDR3 is TGTGCCAGCAGCCCCAGGGGAGGGGGGGAAAACATTCAGTACTTC. It yields the protein CASSPRGGGENIQYF. The chain couples TRBV7-2 to TRBJ2-4; possible D gene TRBD2, 7 bases. Trimming stripped 5 bases from V and 5 bases from J, with 16 bases between. Looked up from germline, CDR1 is SGHTA and CDR2 is FQGNSA. The CDR3 is 15 amino acids.

The V call is TRBV5-1, the J call TRBJ1-2, with 8 bases lining up with TRBD1. With V trimmed by 0 bases and J by 10 bases, 8 bases remained unmatched. Germline values: CDR1 SGHRS, CDR2 YFSETQ. This CDR3 comprises 14 residues. In DNA, the CDR3 is TGCGCCAGCAGCTTGGCCCGGAGACAGGGGTCCTACACCTTC. Residues: CASSLARRQGSYTF. The full variable domain, completed using reference TRBV5-1 and TRBJ1-2, is KAGVTQTPRYLIKTRGQQVTLSCSPISGHRSVSWYQQTPGQGLQFLFEYFSETQRNKGNFPGRFSGRQFSNSRSEMNVSTLELGDSALYLCASSLARRQGSYTFGSGTRLTVV.